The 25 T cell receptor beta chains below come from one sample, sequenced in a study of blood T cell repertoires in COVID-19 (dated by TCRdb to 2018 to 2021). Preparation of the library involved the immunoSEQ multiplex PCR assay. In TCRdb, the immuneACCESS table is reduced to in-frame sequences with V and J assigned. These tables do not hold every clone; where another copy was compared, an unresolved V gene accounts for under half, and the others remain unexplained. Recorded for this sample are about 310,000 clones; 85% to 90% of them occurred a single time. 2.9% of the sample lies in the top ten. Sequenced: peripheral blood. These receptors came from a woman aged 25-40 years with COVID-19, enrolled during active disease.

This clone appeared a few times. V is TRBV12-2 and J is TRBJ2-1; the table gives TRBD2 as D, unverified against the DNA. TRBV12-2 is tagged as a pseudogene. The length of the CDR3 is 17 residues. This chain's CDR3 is CASRLQLAGGVYNEQFF. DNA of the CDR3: TGTGCAAGTCGCTTACAGCTAGCGGGAGGGGTATACAATGAGCAGTTCTTC.

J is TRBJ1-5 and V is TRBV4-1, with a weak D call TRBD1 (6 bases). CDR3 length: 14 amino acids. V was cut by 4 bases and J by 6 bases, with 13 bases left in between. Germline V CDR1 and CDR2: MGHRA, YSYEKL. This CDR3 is CASSPWAGAQPQHF. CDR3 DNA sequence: TGCGCCAGCAGCCCGTGGGCAGGGGCTCAGCCCCAGCATTTT.

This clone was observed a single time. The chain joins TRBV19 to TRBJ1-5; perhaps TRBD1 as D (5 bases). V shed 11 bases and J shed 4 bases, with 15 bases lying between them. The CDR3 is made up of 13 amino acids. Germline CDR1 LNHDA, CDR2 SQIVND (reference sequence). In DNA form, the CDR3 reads TGTGCCGTACAAGACAGCGCAAATCAGCCCCAGCATTTT. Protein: CAVQDSANQPQHF.

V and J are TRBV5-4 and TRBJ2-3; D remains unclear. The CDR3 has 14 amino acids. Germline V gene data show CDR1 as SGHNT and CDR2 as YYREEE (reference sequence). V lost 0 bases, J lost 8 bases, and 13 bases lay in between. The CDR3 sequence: CASSLAGLAATQYF. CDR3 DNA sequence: TGTGCCAGCAGCTTGGCCGGGTTGGCTGCTACGCAGTATTTT.

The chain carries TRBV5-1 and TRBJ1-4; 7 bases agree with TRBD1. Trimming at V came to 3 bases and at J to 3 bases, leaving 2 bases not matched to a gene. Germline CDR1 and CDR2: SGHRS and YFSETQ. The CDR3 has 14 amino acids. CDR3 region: CASSSGTANEKLFF. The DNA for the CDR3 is TGCGCCAGCAGCTCCGGGACAGCTAATGAAAAACTGTTTTTT.

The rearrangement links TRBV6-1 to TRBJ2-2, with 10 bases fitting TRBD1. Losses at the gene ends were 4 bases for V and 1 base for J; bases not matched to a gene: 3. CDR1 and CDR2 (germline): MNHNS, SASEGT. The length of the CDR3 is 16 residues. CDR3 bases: TGTGCCAGCAGTGTGGGGACAGGGGTGAACACCGGGGAGCTGTTTTTT. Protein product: CASSVGTGVNTGELFF.

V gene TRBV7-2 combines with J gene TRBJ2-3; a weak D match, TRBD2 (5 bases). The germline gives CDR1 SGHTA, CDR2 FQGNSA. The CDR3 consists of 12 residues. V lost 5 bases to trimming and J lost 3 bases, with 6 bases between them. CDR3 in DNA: TGTGCCAGCAGCGGGAGTACAGATACGCAGTATTTT. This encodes CASSGSTDTQYF.

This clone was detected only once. This CDR3 reads CASSATSGTTDTQYF. CDR3 DNA sequence: TGCGCCAGCAGTGCGACTAGCGGGACCACAGATACGCAGTATTTT. The chain has TRBV10-1 and TRBJ2-3; TRBD2 agrees at 11 bases. This CDR3 is built from 15 residues. Germline-derived CDR1 and CDR2 are WNHNN and SYGVQD (reference sequence). Trimming cost V 4 bases and J 2 bases; bases outside gene matches: 2.

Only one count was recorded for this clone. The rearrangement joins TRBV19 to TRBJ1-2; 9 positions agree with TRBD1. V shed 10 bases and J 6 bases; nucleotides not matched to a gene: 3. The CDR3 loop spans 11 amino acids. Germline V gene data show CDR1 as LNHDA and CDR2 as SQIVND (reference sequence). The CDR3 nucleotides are TGTGCCACACACAGGGGGCATGGCTACACCTTC. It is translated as CATHRGHGYTF.

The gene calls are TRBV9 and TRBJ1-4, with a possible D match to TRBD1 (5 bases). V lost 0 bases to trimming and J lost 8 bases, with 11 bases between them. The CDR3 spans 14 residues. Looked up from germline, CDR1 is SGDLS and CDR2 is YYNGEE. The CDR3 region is CASSVGGTGEKLFF. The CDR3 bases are TGTGCCAGCAGCGTAGGGGGGACTGGGGAAAAACTGTTTTTT. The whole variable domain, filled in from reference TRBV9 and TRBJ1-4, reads DSGVTQTPKHLITATGQRVTLRCSPRSGDLSVYWYQQSLDQGLQFLIQYYNGEERAKGNILERFSAQQFPDLHSELNLSSLELGDSALYFCASSVGGTGEKLFFGSGTQLSVL.

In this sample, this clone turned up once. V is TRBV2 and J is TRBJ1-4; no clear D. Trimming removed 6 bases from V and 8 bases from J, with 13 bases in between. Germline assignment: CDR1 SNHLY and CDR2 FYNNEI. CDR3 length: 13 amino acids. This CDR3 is CASRVGREEKLFF. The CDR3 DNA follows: TGTGCCAGCAGGGTAGGAAGGGAGGAAAAACTGTTTTTT.

CDR3: CASSLYGTSGTYEQYF. In nucleotides, the CDR3 is TGTGCCAGCAGCTTATACGGGACTAGCGGGACCTACGAGCAGTACTTC. V and J are TRBV7-2 and TRBJ2-7, with 13 bases lining up with TRBD2. The V gene end was trimmed by 2 bases and the J gene end by 2 bases; junction bases not matched to a gene: 3. CDR3 length: 16 amino acids. Per the germline V gene, CDR1 is SGHTA and CDR2 is FQGNSA.

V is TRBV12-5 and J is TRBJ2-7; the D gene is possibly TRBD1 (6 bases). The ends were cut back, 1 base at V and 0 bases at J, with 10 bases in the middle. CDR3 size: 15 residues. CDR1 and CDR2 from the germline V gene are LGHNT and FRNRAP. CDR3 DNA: TGTGCTAGTGGTTTGGGACAGGCGATCTCCTACGAGCAGTACTTC. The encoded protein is CASGLGQAISYEQYF.

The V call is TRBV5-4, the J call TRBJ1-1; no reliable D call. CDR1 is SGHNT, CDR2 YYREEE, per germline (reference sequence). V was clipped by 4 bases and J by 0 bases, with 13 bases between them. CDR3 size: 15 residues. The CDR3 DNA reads TGTGCCAGCAGCGCTCCTGAGGCAGTGAACACTGAAGCTTTCTTT. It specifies CASSAPEAVNTEAFF.

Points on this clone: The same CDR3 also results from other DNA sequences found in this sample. For the CDR3, the DNA is TGTGCCAGCAGTCGGACAGGGGGCACTGAAGCTTTCTTT. Translated, it gives CASSRTGGTEAFF. The genes are TRBV12-3 or TRBV12-4 and TRBJ1-1; 10 nucleotides match TRBD1. The V and J ends lost 5 bases and 4 bases, in that order; junction bases with no gene match: 1. This CDR3 is built from 13 residues.

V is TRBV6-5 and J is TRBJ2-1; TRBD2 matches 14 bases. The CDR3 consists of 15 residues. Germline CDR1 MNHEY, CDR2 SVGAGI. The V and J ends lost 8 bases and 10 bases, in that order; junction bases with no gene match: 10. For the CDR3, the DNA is TGTGCCAGCGATGAGACTAGCGGGAGGGCTGCAGAGCAGTTCTTC. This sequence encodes CASDETSGRAAEQFF.

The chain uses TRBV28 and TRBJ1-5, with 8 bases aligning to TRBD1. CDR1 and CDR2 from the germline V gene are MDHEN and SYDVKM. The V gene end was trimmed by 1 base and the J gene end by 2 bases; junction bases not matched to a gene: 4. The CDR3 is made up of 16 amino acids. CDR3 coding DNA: TGTGCCAGCAGTTTATTCAGGGGGCAGGGCAATCAGCCCCAGCATTTT. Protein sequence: CASSLFRGQGNQPQHF.

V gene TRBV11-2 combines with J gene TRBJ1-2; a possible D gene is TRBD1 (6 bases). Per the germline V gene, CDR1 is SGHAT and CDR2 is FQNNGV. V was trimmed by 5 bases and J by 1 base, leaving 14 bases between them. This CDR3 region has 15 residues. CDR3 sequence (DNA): TGTGCCAGCAGCCCGCGCGGACAGCTTAACTATGGCTACACCTTC. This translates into CASSPRGQLNYGYTF. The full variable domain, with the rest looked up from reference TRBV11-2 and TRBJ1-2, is EAGVAQSPRYKIIEKRQSVAFWCNPISGHATLYWYQQILGQGPKLLIQFQNNGVVDDSQLPKDRFSAERLKGVDSTLKIQPAKLEDSAVYLCASSPRGQLNYGYTFGSGTRLTVV.

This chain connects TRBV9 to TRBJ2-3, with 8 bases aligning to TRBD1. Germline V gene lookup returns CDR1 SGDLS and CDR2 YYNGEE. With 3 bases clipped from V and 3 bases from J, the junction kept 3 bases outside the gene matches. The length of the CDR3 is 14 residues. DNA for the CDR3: TGTGCCAGCAGCGCTGGACAGGGAACAGATACGCAGTATTTT. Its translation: CASSAGQGTDTQYF.

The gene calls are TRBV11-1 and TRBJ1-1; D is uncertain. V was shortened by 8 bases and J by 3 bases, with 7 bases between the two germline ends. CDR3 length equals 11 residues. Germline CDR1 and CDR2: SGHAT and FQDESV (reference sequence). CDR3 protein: CASVGYTEAFF. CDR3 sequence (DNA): TGTGCCAGCGTCGGGTACACTGAAGCTTTCTTT.

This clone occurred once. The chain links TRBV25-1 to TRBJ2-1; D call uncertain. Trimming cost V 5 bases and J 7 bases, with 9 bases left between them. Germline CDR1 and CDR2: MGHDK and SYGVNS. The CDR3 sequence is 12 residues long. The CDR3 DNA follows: TGTGCCAGCAGTCGTGATGCGAATGAGCAGTTCTTC. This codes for CASSRDANEQFF.

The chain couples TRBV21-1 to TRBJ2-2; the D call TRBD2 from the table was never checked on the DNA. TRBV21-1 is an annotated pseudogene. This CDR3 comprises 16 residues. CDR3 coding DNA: TGTGCCAGCACCAAATTACCGGGATCCCACACCGGGGAGCTGTTTTTT. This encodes CASTKLPGSHTGELFF.

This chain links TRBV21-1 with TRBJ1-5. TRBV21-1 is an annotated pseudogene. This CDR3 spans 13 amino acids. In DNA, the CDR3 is TGTGCCAGCAGCATTATCGGGGTTCAGCCCCAGCATTTT. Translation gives CASSIIGVQPQHF.

The CDR3 sequence is CATSDPGTGDTGELFF. The CDR3, as DNA: TGTGCCACCAGTGATCCCGGGACAGGGGACACCGGGGAGCTGTTTTTT. The genes are TRBV24-1 and TRBJ2-2, with 10 bases lining up with TRBD1. J lost 3 bases, V lost 3 bases, and 3 bases had no gene match. The CDR3 is made up of 16 amino acids. Germline values: CDR1 KGHDR, CDR2 SFDVKD.

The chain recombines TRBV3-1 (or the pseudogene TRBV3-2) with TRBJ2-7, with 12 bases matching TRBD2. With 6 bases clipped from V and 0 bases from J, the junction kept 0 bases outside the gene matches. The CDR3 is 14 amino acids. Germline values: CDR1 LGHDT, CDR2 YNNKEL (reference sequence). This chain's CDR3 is CASRTSGSSYEQYF. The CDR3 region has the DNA TGTGCCAGCAGGACTAGCGGGAGCTCCTACGAGCAGTACTTC.